This T cell receptor (beta chain) was documented in a study of T cell responses to AZD1222 COVID-19 vaccine. Points from the study as a whole: Donors were chiefly white British, with a greater number of females, and clonal diversity was perhaps underestimated. Seropositivity was recorded at baseline in only five to seven AZD1222 recipients. Vaccine-associated CD4 TCRs spanned spike, dominant at 160-218 and 743-854.

Using immunoSEQ multiplex PCR, the repertoire was profiled, and TCRdb retains in-frame clones only, with some absent. The data hold around 130,000 clones, with 75% to 95% observed a single time. Germline CDR1 reads SQVTM; CDR2 reads ANQGSEA. Trimming shortened V by 4 bases and J by 4 bases, and 8 bases separated the two germline ends. This CDR3 has 11 residues. Note on this clone: Its target is not known.

The chain uses TRBV29-1 and TRBJ2-7; no firm D call. This receptor was obtained from an adult who received the MenACWY meningococcal vaccine as a control. Sequencing used peripheral blood, obtained 28 days after the second dose of the MenACWY control vaccine. This CDR3 is CSVVSVYEQYF. The CDR3 nucleotides are TGCAGCGTTGTCAGCGTTTACGAGCAGTACTTC.